This T cell receptor (beta chain) was recorded in a study of patients and donors after allogeneic stem cell transplantation. TCRdb analysed the RT-PCR reads with MiXCR anew, one entry per CDR3 protein. The repertoire holds 190,000 or so distinct CDR3 sequences, 38% seen once, with roughly 11% in the top ten. Unmatched junction bases numbered 11, after V lost 3 bases and J lost 8 bases. The CDR3 runs to 16 residues. CDR1 is LGHNA and CDR2 is YNFKEQ in the germline V gene. V gene TRBV4-2 combines with J gene TRBJ1-4; 8 bases line up with TRBD1. The clonotype originates from a human donor who was either an allogeneic HSCT recipient or a stem cell or donor lymphocyte infusion donor (not recorded which). It is not recorded whose cells these are; they may come from a transplant donor. Input material: blood, either unsorted or a sorted T cell fraction (not recorded which). CDR3 nucleotides: TGTGCCAGCAGCCATCCCTCGGACAGGGAGGAAGAAAAACTGTTTTTT. Its protein is CASSHPSDREEEKLFF.